The 27 T cell receptor beta chains listed next were all sequenced from one sample in a study of blood T cell repertoires in COVID-19. Some clones are missing from TCRdb's copy, which holds only in-frame ones; the method was immunoSEQ multiplex PCR. The data contain about 180,000 clones, approximately 80% of them seen just once; the ten biggest clones take up approximately 1.4%. Sequenced sample: peripheral blood. These receptors were taken from a human donor in a cohort sampled during active COVID-19.

The chain carries TRBV2 and TRBJ1-2; 8 nucleotides agree with TRBD1. V lost 5 bases to trimming and J lost 6 bases; unmatched junction nucleotides: 5. Germline assignment: CDR1 SNHLY and CDR2 FYNNEI. This CDR3 has 13 residues. This chain's CDR3 is CASSQQGVDGYTF. As DNA, the CDR3 is TGTGCCAGCAGTCAACAGGGGGTGGATGGCTACACCTTC.

This clone came up once. The chain has TRBV6-2 or TRBV6-3 and TRBJ1-1; 7 bases align to TRBD1. Germline V lookup: CDR1 MNHEY, CDR2 SVGEGT. Trimming at V came to 4 bases and at J to 1 base, leaving 6 bases not matched to a gene. The CDR3 is made up of 15 amino acids. CDR3 amino acids: CASSSRQGSNTEAFF. CDR3 DNA: TGTGCCAGCAGTTCCCGACAGGGATCGAACACTGAAGCTTTCTTT.

This clone was picked up a small number of times. V gene TRBV5-6 combines with J gene TRBJ1-2; 8 positions match TRBD1. Germline V gene lookup returns CDR1 SGHDT and CDR2 YYEEEE. The CDR3 loop spans 16 amino acids. Trimming took 2 bases from V and 2 from J; bases not matched to a gene: 8. DNA for the CDR3: TGTGCCAGCAGCTTTGGCAGGGGGCTATCGAACTATGGCTACACCTTC. It encodes CASSFGRGLSNYGYTF.

J is TRBJ2-7 and V is TRBV5-1, with 9 nucleotides matching TRBD2. Germline V lookup: CDR1 SGHRS, CDR2 YFSETQ. J was trimmed by 2 bases and V by 0 bases; bases with no gene match: 6. The CDR3 contains 16 residues. The CDR3 DNA reads as TGCGCCAGCAGCTTGGCCGGGTTAGCGGGGGCCTACGAGCAGTACTTC. Protein sequence: CASSLAGLAGAYEQYF.

The chain carries TRBV6-2 or TRBV6-3 and TRBJ2-1, with 11 bases matching TRBD2. The ends lost 2 bases at V and 7 bases at J; junction bases unmatched: 4. The CDR3 is made up of 15 amino acids. The germline V gene has CDR1 MNHEY and CDR2 SVGEGT. CDR3 loop: CASSYARLAGNEQFF. CDR3 in DNA: TGTGCCAGCAGTTACGCGAGACTAGCGGGGAATGAGCAGTTCTTC.

This clone was observed a single time. The chain employs TRBV3-1 (or the pseudogene TRBV3-2) and TRBJ1-2; weak D call: TRBD1 (5 bases). The CDR3 has 15 amino acids. Trimming removed 1 base at V and 6 bases at J, with 15 bases between. Germline CDR1 and CDR2: LGHDT and YNNKEL (reference sequence). In DNA form, the CDR3 reads TGTGCCAGCAGCCAAGGTCTCAGGGACTGGAATGGCTACACCTTC. Translation gives CASSQGLRDWNGYTF.

This clone was seen a single time. In DNA form, the CDR3 reads TGCGCCAGCAGCCAAGTTCAGACAGGACTCACTAGCGGGAGAGGGGAGCAGTACTTC. As protein: CASSQVQTGLTSGRGEQYF. The rearrangement joins TRBV4-3 to TRBJ2-7; TRBD2 agrees at 11 bases. Per germline, CDR1 LGHNA and CDR2 YSLEER. CDR3 size: 19 residues. The V gene end was trimmed by 1 base and the J gene end by 7 bases; junction bases not matched to a gene: 18.

The J gene is TRBJ2-7, the V gene TRBV21-1; the table's D gene call, TRBD2, was not cross checked with the DNA. TRBV21-1 is recorded as a pseudogene. This CDR3 comprises 18 residues. The CDR3 loop reads CASSKGGSGTDSIYEQYF. The DNA for the CDR3 is TGTGCCAGCAGCAAAGGTGGTAGCGGGACAGACTCTATCTACGAGCAGTACTTC.

The rearrangement uses TRBV6-5 and TRBJ1-1; D is unresolved. The CDR3 runs 13 residues. CDR1 and CDR2 (germline): MNHEY, SVGAGI. Trimming removed 5 bases from V and 1 base from J, with 8 bases in between. The CDR3 nucleotides read TGTGCCAGCAGTCTAAGAAGGAACACTGAAGCTTTCTTT. It encodes CASSLRRNTEAFF.

J is TRBJ2-6 and V is TRBV9; 8 nucleotides match TRBD1. The trim removed 0 bases at V and 3 bases at J, leaving 5 bases unmatched. CDR1 and CDR2 from the germline V gene are SGDLS and YYNGEE. The CDR3 has 17 residues. CDR3 nucleotides: TGTGCCAGCAGCGTAGGGGCAGGGGGCCTTGGGGCCAACGTCCTGACTTTC. It specifies CASSVGAGGLGANVLTF.

This sequence joins TRBV7-2 and TRBJ2-7, with 7 bases identical to TRBD1. Per germline, CDR1 SGHTA and CDR2 FQGNSA. Unmatched junction bases numbered 6, after V lost 3 bases and J lost 7 bases. This CDR3 contains 13 residues. As DNA, the CDR3 is TGTGCCAGCAGCTTTGGGGACAGCAGAGAGCAGTACTTC. Protein: CASSFGDSREQYF.

This clone was counted a few times. The chain couples TRBV7-6 to TRBJ2-1, with D perhaps TRBD1 (5 bases). The CDR3 extends over 15 amino acids. Trimming pared 5 bases from V and 4 bases from J, leaving 15 bases between. Per the germline V gene, CDR1 is SGHVS and CDR2 is FNYEAQ. In nucleotides, the CDR3 is TGTGCCAGCAGCAAAGACAGAACATCGTACAATGAGCAGTTCTTC. Translating gives CASSKDRTSYNEQFF.

V gene TRBV7-9 combines with J gene TRBJ2-5, with a tentative D call TRBD2 (6 bases). This CDR3 is 14 amino acids long. V lost 6 bases to trimming and J lost 5 bases, with 16 bases between them. Germline V gives CDR1 SEHNR, CDR2 FQNEAQ (reference sequence). CDR3 DNA: TGTGCCAGCAGGAAGGGCGGGGTAGGGGAGACCCAGTACTTC. Amino acid sequence: CASRKGGVGETQYF.

The V gene is TRBV28, the J gene TRBJ1-5; weak D call: TRBD1 (6 bases). Germline CDR1 MDHEN, CDR2 SYDVKM. Trimming shortened V by 3 bases and J by 9 bases, and 15 bases separated the two germline ends. The CDR3 runs 14 residues. CDR3 sequence: CASSLTGEPRPQHF. CDR3 DNA sequence: TGTGCCAGCAGTTTGACAGGTGAGCCTCGGCCCCAGCATTTT.

The chain has TRBV24-1 and TRBJ2-2; 11 bases match TRBD1. CDR3 length: 15 amino acids. Germline CDR1 is KGHDR and CDR2 is SFDVKD. The V and J ends lost 7 bases and 3 bases, in that order; junction bases with no gene match: 3. The CDR3 DNA reads TGTGCCACCAGGCCGGGACAGGGGGACACCGGGGAGCTGTTTTTT. This codes for CATRPGQGDTGELFF.

There are a few counts of this clone. This rearrangement joins TRBV5-4 to TRBJ2-5; the D is unclear. CDR3 length: 13 amino acids. Trimming removed 0 bases at V and 4 bases at J, with 7 bases between. Germline values: CDR1 SGHNT, CDR2 YYREEE (reference sequence). DNA of the CDR3: TGTGCCAGCAGCTTGGCCGGTCGAGAGACCCAGTACTTC. Translation gives CASSLAGRETQYF. Full variable domain (outside the CDR3, taken from reference TRBV5-4 and TRBJ2-5): ETGVTQSPTHLIKTRGQQVTLRCSSQSGHNTVSWYQQALGQGPQFIFQYYREEENGRGNFPPRFSGLQFPNYSSELNVNALELDDSALYLCASSLAGRETQYFGPGTRLLVL.

The CDR3 reads CASSWTSGSSGETQYF. In DNA form, the CDR3 reads TGTGCCAGCAGCTGGACTAGCGGGAGCAGTGGAGAGACCCAGTACTTC. The J gene is TRBJ2-5, the V gene TRBV11-2, with 13 bases matching TRBD2. The CDR3 has 16 amino acids. Losses at the gene ends were 4 bases for V and 4 bases for J; bases not matched to a gene: 6. Germline CDR1 and CDR2: SGHAT and FQNNGV.

This chain joins TRBV4-3 and TRBJ2-5, with D possibly being TRBD2 (5 bases). The V end lost 3 bases, the J end lost 2 bases, and 7 bases lay between the germline ends. This CDR3 has 13 amino acids. Germline values: CDR1 LGHNA, CDR2 YSLEER. Here the CDR3 DNA reads TGCGCCAGCAGCCACAAGCGGCAAGAGACCCAGTACTTC. The encoded protein is CASSHKRQETQYF.

V is TRBV7-8 and J is TRBJ2-3, with 15 nucleotides matching TRBD2. Germline trimming cut 1 base from V and 0 bases from J; bases unmatched to any gene: 2. The length of the CDR3 is 18 residues. Germline V lookup: CDR1 SGHVS, CDR2 FQNEAQ. In DNA form, the CDR3 reads TGTGCCAGCAGCTTAGTTGGACTAGCGGGGGGGAGCACAGATACGCAGTATTTT. Its translation: CASSLVGLAGGSTDTQYF.

The CDR3 spells CASSNGLVYEQYF. The CDR3 coding sequence is TGTGCCAGTAGTAACGGACTTGTCTACGAGCAGTACTTC. The chain combines TRBV19 with TRBJ2-7; D is possibly TRBD2 (5 bases). Germline CDR1 is LNHDA and CDR2 is SQIVND (reference sequence). V was shortened by 4 bases and J by 3 bases, with 10 bases between the two germline ends. The CDR3 runs 13 residues.

CDR3 sequence reads: CASSQVSLGQGGTEAFF. The CDR3 DNA reads TGTGCCAGCAGCCAAGTATCACTTGGACAGGGGGGAACTGAAGCTTTCTTT. The rearrangement links TRBV3-1 (or the pseudogene TRBV3-2) to TRBJ1-1; 10 nucleotides line up with TRBD1. V lost 1 base to trimming and J lost 5 bases; unmatched junction nucleotides: 10. CDR1 LGHDT and CDR2 YNNKEL come from the germline V gene (reference sequence). This CDR3 has 17 amino acids.

This chain uses TRBV11-2 with TRBJ2-1; TRBD2 agrees at 10 bases. The junction had 0 bases not matched to a gene; V was cut back by 1 base and J by 0 bases. The germline CDR1 and CDR2 sequences are SGHAT and FQNNGV. This CDR3 spans 16 amino acids. The CDR3 nucleotides read TGTGCCAGCAGCTTAGTAGCGGGGGGCTCCTACAATGAGCAGTTCTTC. Translating it yields CASSLVAGGSYNEQFF. Full variable domain (missing parts from reference TRBV11-2 and TRBJ2-1): EAGVAQSPRYKIIEKRQSVAFWCNPISGHATLYWYQQILGQGPKLLIQFQNNGVVDDSQLPKDRFSAERLKGVDSTLKIQPAKLEDSAVYLCASSLVAGGSYNEQFFGPGTRLTVL.

CDR3 DNA: TGTGCCAGCAGCGGGAAAGGGGGTGAAAAACTGTTTTTT. It yields the protein CASSGKGGEKLFF. The rearrangement links TRBV7-3 to TRBJ1-4; a weak D match, TRBD1 (6 bases). The CDR3 length is 13 residues. Germline assignment: CDR1 SGHTA and CDR2 FQGTGA. Trimming took off 5 bases at V and 7 bases at J, with 11 bases between the two ends.

This chain connects TRBV7-3 to TRBJ1-5; D is possibly TRBD1 (5 bases). Germline lookup yields CDR1 SGHTA and CDR2 FQGTGA. The CDR3 totals 17 residues. Trimming stripped 1 base from V and 3 bases from J, with 16 bases between. The CDR3, as DNA: TGTGCCAGCAGCTTAATTCTCCCCGGCAGGGACAATCAGCCCCAGCATTTT. Its protein product is CASSLILPGRDNQPQHF.

V usage is TRBV4-3 and J usage is TRBJ2-6; 9 positions match TRBD1. This CDR3 has 18 residues. Germline CDR1 is LGHNA and CDR2 is YSLEER. V shed 4 bases and J 0 bases; nucleotides not matched to a gene: 7. The CDR3 loop reads CASSPRTGATSGANVLTF. The CDR3 DNA reads TGCGCCAGCAGCCCACGGACAGGGGCCACCTCTGGGGCCAACGTCCTGACTTTC.

In this sample, this clone turned up a few times. The chain joins TRBV25-1 to TRBJ2-7; TRBD2 might be the D (5 bases). Germline loops: CDR1 MGHDK, CDR2 SYGVNS. Trimming removed 5 bases from V and 7 bases from J, with 21 bases in between. The CDR3 has 15 amino acids. The CDR3 loop reads CASSQWDLTRGEQYF. In DNA form, the CDR3 reads TGTGCCAGCAGTCAGTGGGATTTAACCAGAGGGGAGCAGTACTTC.

The rearrangement links TRBV2 to TRBJ1-2, with 8 bases fitting TRBD1. Germline lookup yields CDR1 SNHLY and CDR2 FYNNEI. V lost 9 bases and J lost 7; bases outside the gene matches: 10. This CDR3 spans 13 amino acids. CDR3 nucleotide sequence: TGTGCCAGTGGACAGGGCTATATTTCTGGCTACACCTTC. Protein product: CASGQGYISGYTF.